One sample yielded the 15 T cell receptor beta chains listed below, sequenced in a study of blood T cell repertoires in COVID-19. Profiling relied on immunoSEQ multiplex PCR, and the TCRdb table lists in-frame clones only, not all of them. The sample carries 300,000 to 400,000 clones, 70% to 90% recorded once. Sequenced material: peripheral blood. The receptors come from a woman in her forties or fifties with active or convalescent COVID-19.

In DNA, the CDR3 is TGTGCCAGCAGCCCCATGGGGGGTAGGAGCACAGATACGCAGTATTTT. This codes for CASSPMGGRSTDTQYF. The J gene is TRBJ2-3, the V gene TRBV4-2, with a weak D call TRBD2 (6 bases). Germline V gene data show CDR1 as LGHNA and CDR2 as YNFKEQ. V was pared by 4 bases and J by 0 bases, with 14 bases between. CDR3 length: 16 amino acids.

The chain employs TRBV4-1 and TRBJ2-1; 9 bases align to TRBD2. Germline V lookup: CDR1 MGHRA, CDR2 YSYEKL. Trimming at V came to 5 bases and at J to 4 bases, leaving 6 bases not matched to a gene. The CDR3 totals 15 residues. This chain's CDR3 is CASSILAGGYNEQFF. CDR3 nucleotide sequence: TGCGCCAGCAGCATACTAGCGGGTGGATACAATGAGCAGTTCTTC.

This chain joins TRBV9 and TRBJ1-3; unclear D gene. The CDR3 covers 15 residues. The ends were cut back, 0 bases at V and 3 bases at J, with 10 bases in the middle. Germline CDR1 SGDLS, CDR2 YYNGEE. The CDR3 DNA reads TGTGCCAGCAGCGTAGGGGCGAATTTTGGAAACACCATATATTTT. Translation gives CASSVGANFGNTIYF.

The J gene is TRBJ2-5, the V gene TRBV29-1; the D gene is possibly TRBD2 (6 bases). V lost 7 bases to trimming and J lost 4 bases, with 25 bases between them. The CDR3 runs to 16 residues. CDR1 SQVTM and CDR2 ANQGSEA come from the germline V gene. In DNA, the CDR3 is TGCAGCGCCAGGAAGGCGTATGGGGTGGGGGGAGAGACCCAGTACTTC. It yields the protein CSARKAYGVGGETQYF.

This chain connects TRBV23-1 to TRBJ1-4; possible D gene TRBD1, 5 bases. TRBV23-1 qualifies as an ORF whose function is uncertain. This CDR3 spans 14 amino acids. Trimming shortened V by 3 bases and J by 8 bases, and 13 bases separated the two germline ends. CDR3 sequence reads: CASSQWRGREKLFF. The CDR3 bases are TGCGCCAGCAGTCAGTGGCGGGGGAGAGAAAAACTGTTTTTT.

The chain employs TRBV27 and TRBJ2-5; 11 nucleotides agree with TRBD2. The V segment lost 4 bases and the J segment 0 bases; nucleotides outside the gene matches: 4. The CDR3 consists of 16 residues. Germline V gene sequence: CDR1 MNHEY, CDR2 SMNVEV (reference sequence). The CDR3 here is CASSSRLAGNQETQYF. The CDR3 nucleotides are TGTGCCAGCAGTTCTAGACTAGCGGGGAACCAAGAGACCCAGTACTTC.

Note on this clone: The germline gene is not matched at one end of the junction; a read error may be the cause. The rearrangement links TRBV12-3 or TRBV12-4 to TRBJ2-1, with a possible D match to TRBD2 (5 bases). CDR3 length: 11 residues. CDR3 residues: CASSLMDRRIF. As DNA, the CDR3 is TGTGCCAGCAGTTTAATGGACCGGAGGATCTTC.

This chain links TRBV28 with TRBJ1-1; 8 bases align to TRBD1. With 4 bases clipped from V and 5 bases from J, the junction kept 6 bases outside the gene matches. The germline gives CDR1 MDHEN, CDR2 SYDVKM. The CDR3 extends over 14 amino acids. CDR3 nucleotide sequence: TGTGCCAGCAGTTCAGGGGGCTCGAGGACTGAAGCTTTCTTT. Translating it yields CASSSGGSRTEAFF.

This chain links TRBV9 with TRBJ1-1, with TRBD1 matching 10 bases. This CDR3 is built from 14 residues. Trimming cost V 3 bases and J 6 bases; bases outside gene matches: 5. Germline-derived CDR1 and CDR2 are SGDLS and YYNGEE. The CDR3 nucleotides read TGTGCCAGCAGCGGCCGGGACAGGGGCCCTGAAGCTTTCTTT. Residues: CASSGRDRGPEAFF.

The chain has TRBV5-1 and TRBJ1-1; 9 bases map to TRBD1. The trim removed 4 bases at V and 4 bases at J, leaving 8 bases unmatched. The CDR3 totals 15 residues. The germline V gene has CDR1 SGHRS and CDR2 YFSETQ. CDR3 in DNA: TGCGCCAGCAGCCCGGGACAGGGAGGGCCCACTGAAGCTTTCTTT. This sequence encodes CASSPGQGGPTEAFF.

This clone was seen just once. The V call is TRBV29-1, the J call TRBJ1-1, with 7 bases that match TRBD1. The germline gives CDR1 SQVTM, CDR2 ANQGSEA. The CDR3 covers 13 residues. This CDR3 is CIVGGGAATEAFF. The CDR3 DNA reads as TGCATCGTAGGGGGCGGTGCTGCCACTGAAGCTTTCTTT.

This chain connects TRBV12-3 or TRBV12-4 to TRBJ2-1, with 7 bases fitting TRBD2. Trimming cost V 6 bases and J 6 bases; bases outside gene matches: 5. The CDR3 extends over 13 amino acids. CDR3 coding DNA: TGTGCCAGCAGGACGGGGGAGGGCAATGAGCAGTTCTTC. Translation gives CASRTGEGNEQFF.

V is TRBV5-1 and J is TRBJ1-4; 11 bases align to TRBD1. From germline, CDR1 is SGHRS and CDR2 YFSETQ. This CDR3 has 14 amino acids. With V trimmed by 5 bases and J by 8 bases, 5 bases remained unmatched. The CDR3 loop is CASSPGTGGEKLFF. The CDR3 nucleotides read TGCGCCAGCAGTCCCGGGACAGGGGGGGAAAAACTGTTTTTT. The variable domain in full, completed from reference TRBV5-1 and TRBJ1-4, reads KAGVTQTPRYLIKTRGQQVTLSCSPISGHRSVSWYQQTPGQGLQFLFEYFSETQRNKGNFPGRFSGRQFSNSRSEMNVSTLELGDSALYLCASSPGTGGEKLFFGSGTQLSVL.

The CDR3 loop reads CASSLGYGTGVGETQYF. In DNA form, the CDR3 reads TGTGCCAGCAGCTTAGGATATGGTACGGGAGTCGGGGAGACCCAGTACTTC. This chain connects TRBV7-2 to TRBJ2-5; tentatively, D is TRBD2 (6 bases). CDR3 length: 17 residues. Germline CDR1 reads SGHTA; CDR2 reads FQGNSA. Deletions cut 1 base from V and 5 bases from J, with 20 bases between.

This clone was counted only a few times. The chain employs TRBV18 and TRBJ1-3; a possible D gene is TRBD1 (6 bases). CDR3 length equals 16 residues. V shed 6 bases and J shed 0 bases, with 15 bases lying between them. Looked up from germline, CDR1 is KGHSH and CDR2 is LQKENI. Here the CDR3 reads CASSPTGIDSGNTIYF. CDR3 in DNA: TGTGCCAGCTCGCCGACAGGAATCGACTCTGGAAACACCATATATTTT.